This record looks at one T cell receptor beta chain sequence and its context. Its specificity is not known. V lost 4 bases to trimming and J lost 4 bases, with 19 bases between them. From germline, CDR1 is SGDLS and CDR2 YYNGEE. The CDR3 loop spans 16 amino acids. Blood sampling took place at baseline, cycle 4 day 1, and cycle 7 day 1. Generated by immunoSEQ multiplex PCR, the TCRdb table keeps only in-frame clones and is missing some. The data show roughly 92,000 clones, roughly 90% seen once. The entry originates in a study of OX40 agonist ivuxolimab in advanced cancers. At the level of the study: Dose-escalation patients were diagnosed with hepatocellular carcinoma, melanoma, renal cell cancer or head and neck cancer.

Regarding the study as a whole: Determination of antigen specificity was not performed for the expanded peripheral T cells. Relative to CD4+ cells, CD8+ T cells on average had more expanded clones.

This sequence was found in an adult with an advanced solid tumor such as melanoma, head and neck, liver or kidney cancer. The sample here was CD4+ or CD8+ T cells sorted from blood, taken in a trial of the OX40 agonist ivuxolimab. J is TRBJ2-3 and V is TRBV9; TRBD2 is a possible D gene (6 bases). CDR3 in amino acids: CASSPEDAPGADTQYF. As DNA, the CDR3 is TGTGCCAGCAGCCCAGAGGACGCTCCGGGAGCAGATACGCAGTATTTT. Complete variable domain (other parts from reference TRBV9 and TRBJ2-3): DSGVTQTPKHLITATGQRVTLRCSPRSGDLSVYWYQQSLDQGLQFLIQYYNGEERAKGNILERFSAQQFPDLHSELNLSSLELGDSALYFCASSPEDAPGADTQYFGPGTRLTVL.